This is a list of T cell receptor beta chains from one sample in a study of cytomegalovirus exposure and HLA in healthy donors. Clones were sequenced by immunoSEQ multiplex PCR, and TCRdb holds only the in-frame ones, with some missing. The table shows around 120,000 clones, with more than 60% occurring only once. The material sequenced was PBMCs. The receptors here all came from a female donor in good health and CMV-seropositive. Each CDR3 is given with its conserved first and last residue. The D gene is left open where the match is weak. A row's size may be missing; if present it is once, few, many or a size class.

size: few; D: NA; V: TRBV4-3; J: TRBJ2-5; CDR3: CASSLELQETQYF; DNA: TGCGCCAGCAGCCTAGAACTGCAAGAGACCCAGTACTTC
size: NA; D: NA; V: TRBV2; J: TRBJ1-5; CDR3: CASRKEGGQPQHF; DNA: TGTGCCAGCAGGAAGGAAGGGGGTCAGCCCCAGCATTTT
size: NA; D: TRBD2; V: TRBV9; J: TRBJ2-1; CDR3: CASSQTGGSSYNEQFF; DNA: TGTGCCAGCTCTCAAACCGGGGGGAGCTCCTACAATGAGCAGTTCTTC
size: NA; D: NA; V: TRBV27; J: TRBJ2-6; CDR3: CASWGVRSRGLAGANVLTF; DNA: TGTGCCAGCTGGGGGGTCCGGTCGCGAGGGTTAGCTGGGGCCAACGTCCTGACTTTC
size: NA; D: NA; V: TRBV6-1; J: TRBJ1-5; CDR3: CASSRQLDSNQPQHF; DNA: TGTGCCAGCAGCCGACAGCTAGATAGCAATCAGCCCCAGCATTTT
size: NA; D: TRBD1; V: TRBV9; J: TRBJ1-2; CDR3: CASSEQQGSGYTF; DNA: TGTGCCAGCAGCGAACAACAGGGGAGTGGCTACACCTTC
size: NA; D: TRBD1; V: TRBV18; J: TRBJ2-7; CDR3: CASSHRTGESRYEQYF; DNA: TGTGCCAGCTCACACCGGACAGGGGAATCCCGCTACGAGCAGTACTTC
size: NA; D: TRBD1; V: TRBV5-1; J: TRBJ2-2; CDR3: CASSLVQGAAGELFF; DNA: TGCGCCAGCAGCTTGGTGCAGGGGGCCGCCGGGGAGCTGTTTTTT
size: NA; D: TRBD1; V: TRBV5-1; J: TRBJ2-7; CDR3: CASRPSGTGSYEQYF; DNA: TGCGCCAGCCGCCCGAGTGGGACAGGGTCCTACGAGCAGTACTTC
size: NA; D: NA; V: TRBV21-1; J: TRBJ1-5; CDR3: CASSSQSITKKPQHF; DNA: TGTGCCAGCAGCAGTCAAAGTATCACAAAAAAGCCCCAGCATTTT
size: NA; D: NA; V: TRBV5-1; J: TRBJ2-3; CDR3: CASSLVGYSTQYF; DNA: TGCGCCAGCAGCTTGGTGGGCTACTCTACGCAGTATTTT
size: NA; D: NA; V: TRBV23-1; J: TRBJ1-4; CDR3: CASSSSQTPFQLFF; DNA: TGCGCCAGCAGTTCCTCCCAGACTCCATTTCAACTGTTTTTT
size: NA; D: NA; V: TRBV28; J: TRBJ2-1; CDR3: CASSQGGVYNEQFF; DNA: TGTGCCAGCAGTCAGGGGGGAGTTTACAATGAGCAGTTCTTC
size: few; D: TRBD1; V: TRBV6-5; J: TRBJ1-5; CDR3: CASSYSGQSNQPQHF; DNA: TGTGCCAGCAGTTACTCGGGACAGAGCAATCAGCCCCAGCATTTT
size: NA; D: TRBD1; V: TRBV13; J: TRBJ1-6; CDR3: CASSQAGQGARNSPLHF; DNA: TGTGCCAGCAGCCAAGCGGGACAGGGGGCGCGTAATTCACCCCTCCACTTT
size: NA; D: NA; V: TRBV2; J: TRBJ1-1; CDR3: CASRLTLWEVNTEAFF; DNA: TGTGCCAGCAGGTTAACCCTCTGGGAGGTGAACACTGAAGCTTTCTTT
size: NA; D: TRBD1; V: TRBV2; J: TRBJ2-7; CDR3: CASRDSGTGSEQYF; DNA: TGTGCCAGCAGGGATTCCGGGACAGGGAGCGAGCAGTACTTC
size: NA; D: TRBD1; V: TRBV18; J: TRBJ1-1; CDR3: CASSPPGTGGRFEAFF; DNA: TGTGCCAGCTCACCACCCGGGACAGGGGGCCGGTTTGAAGCTTTCTTT
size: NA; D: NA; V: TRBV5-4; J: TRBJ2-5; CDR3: CASSLDVGAKQETQYF; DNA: TGTGCCAGCAGCTTGGACGTGGGGGCGAAACAAGAGACCCAGTACTTC
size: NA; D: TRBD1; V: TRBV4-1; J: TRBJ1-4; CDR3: CASSQETGSTNEKLFF; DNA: TGCGCCAGCAGCCAAGAGACAGGGAGCACTAATGAAAAACTGTTTTTT
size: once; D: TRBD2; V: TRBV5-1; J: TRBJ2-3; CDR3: CASSLWGLAGGSTDTQYF; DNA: TGCGCCAGCAGCTTGTGGGGACTAGCGGGGGGAAGCACAGATACGCAGTATTTT
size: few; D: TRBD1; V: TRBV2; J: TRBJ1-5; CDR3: CAGSTGGAGQPQHF; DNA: TGTGCCGGATCAACAGGGGGCGCCGGGCAGCCCCAGCATTTT
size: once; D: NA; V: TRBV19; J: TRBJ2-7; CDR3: CASSDNADTYEQYF; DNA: TGTGCCAGTTCGGACAATGCAGATACCTACGAGCAGTACTTC
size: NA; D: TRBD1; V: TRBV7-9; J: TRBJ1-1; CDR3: CSSSDRVNTEAFF; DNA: TGTTCCAGCAGCGACAGGGTGAACACTGAAGCTTTCTTT
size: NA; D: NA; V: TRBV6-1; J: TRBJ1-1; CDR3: CASPKSMNTEAFF; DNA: TGTGCCAGCCCAAAAAGCATGAACACTGAAGCTTTCTTT
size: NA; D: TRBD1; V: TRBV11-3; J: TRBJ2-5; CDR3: CASSLGVQGASGETQYF; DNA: TGTGCCAGCAGCTTGGGGGTACAGGGGGCGTCCGGGGAGACCCAGTACTTC
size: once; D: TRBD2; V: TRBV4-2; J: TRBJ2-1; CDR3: CASSQSLAGYNEQFF; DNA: TGTGCCAGCAGCCAATCGCTAGCGGGATACAATGAGCAGTTCTTC
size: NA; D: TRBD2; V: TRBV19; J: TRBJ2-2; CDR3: CASSFGTLAGGNTGELFF; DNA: TGTGCCAGTAGTTTCGGGACACTAGCGGGGGGCAACACCGGGGAGCTGTTTTTT
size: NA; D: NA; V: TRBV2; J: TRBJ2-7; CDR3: CASTAIGGVESYEQYF; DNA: TGTGCCAGCACCGCGATCGGGGGAGTTGAATCCTACGAGCAGTACTTC
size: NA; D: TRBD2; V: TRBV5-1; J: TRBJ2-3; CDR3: CASSRRTSGRADTQYF; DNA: TGCGCCAGCAGCCGCCGGACTAGCGGGAGGGCAGATACGCAGTATTTT
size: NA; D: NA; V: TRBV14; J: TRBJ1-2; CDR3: CASSQVRQGGYTF; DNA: TGTGCCAGCAGCCAGGTGCGGCAGGGAGGCTACACCTTC
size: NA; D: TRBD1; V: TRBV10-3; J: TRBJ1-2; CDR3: CAISVGQGNYGYTF; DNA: TGTGCCATCAGTGTCGGACAGGGAAACTATGGCTACACCTTC
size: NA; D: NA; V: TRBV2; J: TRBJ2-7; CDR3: CASGGTETSYEQYF; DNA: TGTGCCAGCGGCGGGACAGAAACATCCTACGAGCAGTACTTC
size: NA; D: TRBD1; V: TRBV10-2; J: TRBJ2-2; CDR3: CASRGQAANTGELFF; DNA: TGCGCCTCACGGGGACAGGCCGCGAACACCGGGGAGCTGTTTTTT
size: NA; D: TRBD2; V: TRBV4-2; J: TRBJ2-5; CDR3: CASSQEAKRGGRETQYF; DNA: TGTGCCAGCAGCCAAGAAGCAAAGCGGGGGGGCCGGGAGACCCAGTACTTC